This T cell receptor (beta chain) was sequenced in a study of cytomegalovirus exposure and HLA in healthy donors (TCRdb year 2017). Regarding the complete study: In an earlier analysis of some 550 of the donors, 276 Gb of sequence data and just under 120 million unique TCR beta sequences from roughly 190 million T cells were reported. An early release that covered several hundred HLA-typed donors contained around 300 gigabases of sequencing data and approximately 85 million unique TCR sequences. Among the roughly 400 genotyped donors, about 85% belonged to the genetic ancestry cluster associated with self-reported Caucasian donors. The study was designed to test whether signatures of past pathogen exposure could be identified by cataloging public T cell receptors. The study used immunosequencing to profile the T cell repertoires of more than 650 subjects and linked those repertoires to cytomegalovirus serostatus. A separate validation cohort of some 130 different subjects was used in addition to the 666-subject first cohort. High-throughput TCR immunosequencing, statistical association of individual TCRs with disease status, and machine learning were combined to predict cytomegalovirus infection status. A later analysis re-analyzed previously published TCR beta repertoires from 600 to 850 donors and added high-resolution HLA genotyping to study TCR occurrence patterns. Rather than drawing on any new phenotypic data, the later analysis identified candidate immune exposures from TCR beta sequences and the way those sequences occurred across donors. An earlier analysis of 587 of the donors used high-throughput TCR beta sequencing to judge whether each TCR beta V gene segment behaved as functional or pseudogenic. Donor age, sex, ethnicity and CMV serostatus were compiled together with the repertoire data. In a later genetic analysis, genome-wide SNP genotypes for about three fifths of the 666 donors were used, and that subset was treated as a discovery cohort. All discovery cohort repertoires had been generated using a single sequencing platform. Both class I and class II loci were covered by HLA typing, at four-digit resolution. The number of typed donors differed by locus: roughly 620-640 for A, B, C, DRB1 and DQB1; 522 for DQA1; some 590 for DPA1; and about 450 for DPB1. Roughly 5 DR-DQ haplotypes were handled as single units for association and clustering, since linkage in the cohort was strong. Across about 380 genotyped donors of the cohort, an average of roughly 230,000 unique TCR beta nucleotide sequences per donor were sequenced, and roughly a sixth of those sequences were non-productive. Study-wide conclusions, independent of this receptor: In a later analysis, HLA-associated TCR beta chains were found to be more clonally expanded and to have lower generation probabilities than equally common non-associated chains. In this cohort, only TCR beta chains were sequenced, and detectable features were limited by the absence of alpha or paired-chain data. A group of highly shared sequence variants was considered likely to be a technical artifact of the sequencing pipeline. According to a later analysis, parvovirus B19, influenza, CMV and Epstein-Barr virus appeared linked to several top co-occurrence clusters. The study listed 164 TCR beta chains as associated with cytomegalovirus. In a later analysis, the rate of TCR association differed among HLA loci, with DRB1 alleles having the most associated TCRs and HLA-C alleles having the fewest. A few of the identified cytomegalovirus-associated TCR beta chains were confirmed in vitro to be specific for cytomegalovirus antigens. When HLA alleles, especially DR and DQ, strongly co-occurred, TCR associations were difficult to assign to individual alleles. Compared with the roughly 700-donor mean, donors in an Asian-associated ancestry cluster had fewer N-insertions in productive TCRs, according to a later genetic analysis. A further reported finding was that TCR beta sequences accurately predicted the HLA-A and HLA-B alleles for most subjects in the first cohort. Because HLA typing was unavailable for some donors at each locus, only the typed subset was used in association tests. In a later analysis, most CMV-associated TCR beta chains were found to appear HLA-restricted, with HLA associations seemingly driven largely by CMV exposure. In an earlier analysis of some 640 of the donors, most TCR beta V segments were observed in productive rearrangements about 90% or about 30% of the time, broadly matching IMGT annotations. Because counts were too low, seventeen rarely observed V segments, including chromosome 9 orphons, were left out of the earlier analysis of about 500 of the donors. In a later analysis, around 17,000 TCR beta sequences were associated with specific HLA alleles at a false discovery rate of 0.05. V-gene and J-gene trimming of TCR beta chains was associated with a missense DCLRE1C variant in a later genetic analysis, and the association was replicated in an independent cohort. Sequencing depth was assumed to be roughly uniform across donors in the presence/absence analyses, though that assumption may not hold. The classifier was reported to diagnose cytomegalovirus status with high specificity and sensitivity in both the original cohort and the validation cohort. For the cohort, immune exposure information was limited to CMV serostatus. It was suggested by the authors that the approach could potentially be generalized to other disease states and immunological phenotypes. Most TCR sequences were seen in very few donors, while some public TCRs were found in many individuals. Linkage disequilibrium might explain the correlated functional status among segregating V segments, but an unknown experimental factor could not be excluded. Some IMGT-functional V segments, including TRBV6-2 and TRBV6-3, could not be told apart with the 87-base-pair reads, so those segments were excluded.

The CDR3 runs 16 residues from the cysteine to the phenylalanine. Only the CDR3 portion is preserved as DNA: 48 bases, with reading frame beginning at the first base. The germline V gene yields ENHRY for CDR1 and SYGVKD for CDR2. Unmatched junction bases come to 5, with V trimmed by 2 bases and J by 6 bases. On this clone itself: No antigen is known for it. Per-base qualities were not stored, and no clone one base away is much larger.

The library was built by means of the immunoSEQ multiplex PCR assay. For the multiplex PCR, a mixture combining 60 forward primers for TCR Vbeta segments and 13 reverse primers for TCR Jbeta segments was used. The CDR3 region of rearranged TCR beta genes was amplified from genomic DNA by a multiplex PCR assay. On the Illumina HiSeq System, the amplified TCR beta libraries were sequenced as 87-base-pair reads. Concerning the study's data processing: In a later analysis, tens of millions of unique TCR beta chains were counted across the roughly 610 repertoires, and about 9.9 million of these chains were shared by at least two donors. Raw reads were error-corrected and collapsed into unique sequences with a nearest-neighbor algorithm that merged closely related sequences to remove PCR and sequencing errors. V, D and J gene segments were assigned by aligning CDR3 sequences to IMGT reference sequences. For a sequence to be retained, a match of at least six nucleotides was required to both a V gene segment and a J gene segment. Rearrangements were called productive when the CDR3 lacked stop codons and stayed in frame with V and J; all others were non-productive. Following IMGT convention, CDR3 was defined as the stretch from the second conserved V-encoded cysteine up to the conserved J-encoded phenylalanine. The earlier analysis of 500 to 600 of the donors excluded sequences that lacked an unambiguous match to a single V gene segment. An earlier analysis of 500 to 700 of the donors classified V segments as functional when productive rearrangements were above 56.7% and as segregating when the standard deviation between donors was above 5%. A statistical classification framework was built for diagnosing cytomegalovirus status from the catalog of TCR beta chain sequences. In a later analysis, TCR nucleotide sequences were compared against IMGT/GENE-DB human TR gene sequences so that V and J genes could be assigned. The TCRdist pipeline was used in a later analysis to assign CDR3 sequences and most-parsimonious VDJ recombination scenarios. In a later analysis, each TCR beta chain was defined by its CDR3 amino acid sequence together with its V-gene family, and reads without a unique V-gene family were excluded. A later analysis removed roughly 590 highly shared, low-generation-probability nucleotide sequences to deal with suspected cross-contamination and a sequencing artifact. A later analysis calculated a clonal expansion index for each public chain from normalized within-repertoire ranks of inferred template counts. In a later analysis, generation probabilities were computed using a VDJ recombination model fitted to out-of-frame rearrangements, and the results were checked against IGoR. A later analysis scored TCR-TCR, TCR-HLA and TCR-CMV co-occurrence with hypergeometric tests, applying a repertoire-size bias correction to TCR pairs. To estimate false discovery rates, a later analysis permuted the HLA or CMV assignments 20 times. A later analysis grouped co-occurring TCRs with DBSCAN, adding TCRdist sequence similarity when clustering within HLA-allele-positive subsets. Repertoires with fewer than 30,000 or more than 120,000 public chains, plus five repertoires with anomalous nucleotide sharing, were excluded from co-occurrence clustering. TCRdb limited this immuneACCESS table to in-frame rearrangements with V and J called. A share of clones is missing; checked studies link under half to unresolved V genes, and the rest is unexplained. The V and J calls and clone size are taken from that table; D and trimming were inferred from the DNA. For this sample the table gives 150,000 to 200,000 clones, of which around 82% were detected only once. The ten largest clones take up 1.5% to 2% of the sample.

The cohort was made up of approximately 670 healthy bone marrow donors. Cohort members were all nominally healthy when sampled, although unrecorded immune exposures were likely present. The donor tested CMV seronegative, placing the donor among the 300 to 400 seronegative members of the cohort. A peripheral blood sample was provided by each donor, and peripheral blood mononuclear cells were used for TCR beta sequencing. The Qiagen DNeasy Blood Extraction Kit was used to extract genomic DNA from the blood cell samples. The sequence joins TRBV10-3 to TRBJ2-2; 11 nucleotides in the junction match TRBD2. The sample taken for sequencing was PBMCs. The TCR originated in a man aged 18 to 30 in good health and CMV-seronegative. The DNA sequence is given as TGTGCCATCAGTGAGAGCACTAGCGGGAGCCCCGGGGAGCTGTTTTTT. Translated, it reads CAISESTSGSPGELFF.